This T cell receptor beta chain emerged from a study of radiotherapy plus CTLA-4 blockade in lung cancer (dated by TCRdb to the late 2010s). Broadly, across the study: Among enrolled patients, 18% had an objective response and 30% to 40% reached disease control. What the authors observed across the whole study: The strongest predictors of response were reported to be early dynamic shifts in blood T cell clones along with a rise in serum interferon-beta following radiation. After treatment with radiotherapy and ipilimumab, TCR clones that originated in tumors expanded in peripheral blood.

Concerning this clone: What this receptor recognizes is not known. Base qualities were left out, and no much larger clone turns up one base away.

Libraries were constructed by the immunoSEQ multiplex PCR assay. The clones in this table, taken by TCRdb from immuneACCESS, are in-frame only. Not every clone is retained; where verified, under half of the shortfall comes from an unresolved V gene, and the cause of the rest is unknown. The sample table shows tens of thousands of clones, and around three quarters are seen once. The top ten clones comprise about 8.3% of the sample. The study tested focal radiation therapy combined with CTLA-4 blockade (ipilimumab) in patients with chemo-refractory metastatic non-small-cell lung cancer. Trimming costs V 8 bases and J 4 bases, and their ends lie 17 bases apart. CDR3 length: 15 amino acids, cysteine to phenylalanine. The only DNA kept is the CDR3, 45 bases in frame from the first base. The germline V gene sets CDR1 to SNHLY and CDR2 to FYNNEI.

This material consisted of peripheral blood, taken from a patient treated with radiotherapy plus ipilimumab. This TCR came from a human donor with non-small cell lung cancer whose response to radiotherapy plus ipilimumab could not be evaluated. The V and J genes are TRBV2 and TRBJ1-4; TRBD1 is possibly the D segment (6 matching bases). CDR3 reads: CASAALRTDNEKLFF. The nucleotide sequence reads TGTGCCAGCGCTGCCCTAAGGACAGATAATGAAAAACTGTTTTTT. This CDR3, with the reference TRBV2 and TRBJ1-4 proteins standing in past its ends, gives the full variable domain EPEVTQTPSHQVTQMGQEVILRCVPISNHLYFYWYRQILGQKVEFLVSFYNNEISEKSEIFDDQFSVERPDGSNFTLKIRSTKLEDSAMYFCASAALRTDNEKLFFGSGTQLSVL.